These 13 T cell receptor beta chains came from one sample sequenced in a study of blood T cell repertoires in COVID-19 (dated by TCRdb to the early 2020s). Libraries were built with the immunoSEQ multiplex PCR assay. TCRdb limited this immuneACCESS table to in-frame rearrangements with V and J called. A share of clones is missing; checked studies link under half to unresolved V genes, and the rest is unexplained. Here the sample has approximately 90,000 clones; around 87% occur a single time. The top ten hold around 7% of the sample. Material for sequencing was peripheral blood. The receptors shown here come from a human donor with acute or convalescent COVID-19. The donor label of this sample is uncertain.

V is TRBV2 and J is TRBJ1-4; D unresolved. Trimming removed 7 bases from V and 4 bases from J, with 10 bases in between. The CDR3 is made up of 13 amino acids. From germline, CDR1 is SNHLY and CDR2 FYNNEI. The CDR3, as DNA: TGTGCCAGCAATGGGCCCTTTAATGAAAAACTGTTTTTT. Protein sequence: CASNGPFNEKLFF. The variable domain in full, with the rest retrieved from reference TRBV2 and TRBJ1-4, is EPEVTQTPSHQVTQMGQEVILRCVPISNHLYFYWYRQILGQKVEFLVSFYNNEISEKSEIFDDQFSVERPDGSNFTLKIRSTKLEDSAMYFCASNGPFNEKLFFGSGTQLSVL.

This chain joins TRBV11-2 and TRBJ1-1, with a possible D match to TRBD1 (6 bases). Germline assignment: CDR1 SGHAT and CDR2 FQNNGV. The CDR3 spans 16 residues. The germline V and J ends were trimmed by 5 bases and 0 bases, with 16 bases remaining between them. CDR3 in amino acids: CASSNPQGTLNTEAFF. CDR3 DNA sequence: TGTGCCAGCAGCAATCCACAGGGTACTTTGAACACTGAAGCTTTCTTT.

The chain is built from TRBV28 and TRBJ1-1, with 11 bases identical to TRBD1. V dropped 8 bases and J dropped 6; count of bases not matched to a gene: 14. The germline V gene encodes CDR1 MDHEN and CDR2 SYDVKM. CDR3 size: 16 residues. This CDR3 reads CASRYPGTGGAAEAFF. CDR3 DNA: TGTGCCAGCCGGTATCCCGGGACAGGGGGAGCAGCTGAAGCTTTCTTT.

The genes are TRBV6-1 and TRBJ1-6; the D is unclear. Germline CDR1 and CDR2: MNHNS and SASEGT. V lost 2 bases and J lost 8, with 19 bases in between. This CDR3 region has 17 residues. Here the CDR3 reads CASSESVGRVGYSPLHF. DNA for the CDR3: TGTGCCAGCAGTGAATCCGTTGGGAGGGTTGGGTATTCACCCCTCCACTTT.

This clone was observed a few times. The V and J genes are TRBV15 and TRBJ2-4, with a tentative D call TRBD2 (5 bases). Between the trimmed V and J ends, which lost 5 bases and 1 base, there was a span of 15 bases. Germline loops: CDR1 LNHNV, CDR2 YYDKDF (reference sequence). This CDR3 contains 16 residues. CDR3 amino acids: CATSPLEGYAKNIQYF. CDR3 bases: TGTGCCACCAGCCCCCTCGAGGGCTACGCCAAAAACATTCAGTACTTC.

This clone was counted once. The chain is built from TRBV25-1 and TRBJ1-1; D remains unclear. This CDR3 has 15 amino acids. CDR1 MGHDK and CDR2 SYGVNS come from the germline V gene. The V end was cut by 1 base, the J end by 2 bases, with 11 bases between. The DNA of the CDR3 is TGTGCCAGCAGTGAATTTGGGGAGGGAAACACTGAAGCTTTCTTT. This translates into CASSEFGEGNTEAFF.

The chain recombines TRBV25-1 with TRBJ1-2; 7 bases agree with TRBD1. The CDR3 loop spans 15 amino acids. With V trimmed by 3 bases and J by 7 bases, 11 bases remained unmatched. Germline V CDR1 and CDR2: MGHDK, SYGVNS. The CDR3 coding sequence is TGTGCCAGCAGTGACCAAGGAGGGACAGCCAGTGGCTACACCTTC. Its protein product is CASSDQGGTASGYTF.

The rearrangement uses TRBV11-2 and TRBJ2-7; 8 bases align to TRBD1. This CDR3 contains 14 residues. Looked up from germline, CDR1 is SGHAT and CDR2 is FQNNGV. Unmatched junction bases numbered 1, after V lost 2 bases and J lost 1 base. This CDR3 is CASSLQGASYEQYF. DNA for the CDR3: TGTGCCAGCAGCTTACAGGGGGCGTCCTACGAGCAGTACTTC.

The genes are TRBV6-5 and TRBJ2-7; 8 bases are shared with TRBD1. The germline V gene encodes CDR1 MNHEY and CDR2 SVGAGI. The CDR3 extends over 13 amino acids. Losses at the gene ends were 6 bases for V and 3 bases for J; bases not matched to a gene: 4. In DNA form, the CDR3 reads TGTGCCAGCAGAGAGACAGGGGACTACGAGCAGTACTTC. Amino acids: CASRETGDYEQYF.

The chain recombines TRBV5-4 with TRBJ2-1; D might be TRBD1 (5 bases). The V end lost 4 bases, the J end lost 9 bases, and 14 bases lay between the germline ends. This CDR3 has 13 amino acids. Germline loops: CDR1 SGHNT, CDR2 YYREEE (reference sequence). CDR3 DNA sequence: TGTGCCAGCAGCGATGCAGGGAACCGTGAGCAGTTCTTC. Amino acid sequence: CASSDAGNREQFF.

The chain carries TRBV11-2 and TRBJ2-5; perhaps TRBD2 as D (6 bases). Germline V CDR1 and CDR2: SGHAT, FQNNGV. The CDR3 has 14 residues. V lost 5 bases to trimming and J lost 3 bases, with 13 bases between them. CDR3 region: CASSTVAGKETQYF. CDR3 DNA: TGTGCCAGCAGCACCGTGGCGGGGAAAGAGACCCAGTACTTC.

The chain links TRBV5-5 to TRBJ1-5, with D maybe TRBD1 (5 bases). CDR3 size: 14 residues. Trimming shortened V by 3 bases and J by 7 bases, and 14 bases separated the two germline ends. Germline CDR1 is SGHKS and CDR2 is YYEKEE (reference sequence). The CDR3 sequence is CASSSATAGQPQHF. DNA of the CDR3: TGTGCCAGCAGCTCGGCGACAGCCGGGCAGCCCCAGCATTTT.

The CDR3 bases are TGTGCCAGCAGTGTCCCTCCCGGGACTAGGTTCTACGAGCAGTACTTC. It codes for CASSVPPGTRFYEQYF. V gene TRBV6-1 combines with J gene TRBJ2-7, with 8 bases matching TRBD2. CDR1 is MNHNS and CDR2 is SASEGT in the germline V gene. Germline trimming cut 4 bases from V and 3 bases from J; bases unmatched to any gene: 11. The CDR3 has 16 residues.